This T cell receptor (beta chain) was sequenced in a study of blood T cell repertoires in COVID-19. Overall study: COVID-19 samples, acute and convalescent, were from the United States, Italy and Spain. From T cells, B-cell-depleted T cells, or PBMCs came the material, which was cDNA or gDNA.

Per the authors' pipeline: Reference gene primer amplification gave nucleated cell count estimates. Sequencing used immunoSEQ multiplex PCR; TCRdb keeps in-frame clones, though not all of them. D and trimming come from the DNA, and the V and J calls and clone size come from that table. Among 150,000 to 200,000 clones, around nine tenths were seen once, and the ten largest hold 3.7%. Germline V gene lookup returns CDR1 SNHLY and CDR2 FYNNEI. The ends were cut back, 8 bases at V and 0 bases at J, with 7 bases in the middle. The CDR3 sequence is 12 residues long. The chain employs TRBV2 and TRBJ1-1; D is undetermined. The source is a man between 18 and 29 years old with active or convalescent COVID-19. Material for sequencing was peripheral blood. CDR3 protein: CASCLLNTEAFF. CDR3 DNA sequence: TGTGCCAGCTGTCTCCTGAACACTGAAGCTTTCTTT.